Included here is one TCR beta chain sequence, with context. CDR3 length: 15 amino acids. Looked up from germline, CDR1 is KGHSH and CDR2 is LQKENI. Trimming removed 3 bases from V and 2 bases from J, with 14 bases in between. The entry originates in a study of Ad26.COV2.S vaccination and SARS-CoV-2 variants. The data were produced by immunoSEQ multiplex PCR, yet TCRdb's version contains in-frame clones alone and is incomplete. Of hundreds of thousands of clones in the sample, about 88% are singletons; the top ten hold around 6.4%. The treatment is: some 19 received Ad26.COV2.S at low or high dose, single or two shots; about 5 received placebo; per-sample allocation not given. Following the first vaccine or placebo injection, samples were taken on day 63.

V is TRBV18 and J is TRBJ2-7; possibly TRBD2 for D (6 bases). The TCR originated in a person aged 18-65 years who received the Ad26.COV2.S COVID-19 vaccine or a placebo. The starting material was peripheral blood, obtained in a trial of Ad26.COV2.S vaccine versus placebo. CDR3 nucleotide sequence: TGTGCCAGCTCACCCGTCCCGGGAGCGACCTACGAGCAGTACTTC. It translates to CASSPVPGATYEQYF.